Given below is one TCR beta chain in context. Its antigen is not identified. V was pared by 4 bases and J by 0 bases, with 10 bases between. Germline V lookup: CDR1 SGHRS, CDR2 YFSETQ. This CDR3 region has 14 residues. The data were taken from a study of shared clonotypes between healthy human individuals. General study points: The study found lower generation probabilities in non-shared clonotypes than in those shared by all four donors. Tissue TCR repertoires likely differ from these blood-only repertoires.

Clones were read by immunoSEQ multiplex PCR, and TCRdb kept only the in-frame ones, dropping some. The sample includes some 2,100,000 clones, about 92% of them seen just once. The naive CD8 population came from CD45RO-negative cells selected for CCR7, without terminally differentiated effector memory CD45RA+ cells. This clonotype originated in a man between 18 and 35 years old in good health. Some clones in this sample may be carry-over from other donors' samples. V usage is TRBV5-1 and J usage is TRBJ1-1; D gene uncertain. What was sequenced was naive CD8+ T cells from PBMCs. CDR3 region: CASSPRLLNTEAFF. For the CDR3, the DNA is TGCGCCAGCAGCCCCCGTTTATTGAACACTGAAGCTTTCTTT. The variable domain in full, with the rest retrieved from reference TRBV5-1 and TRBJ1-1, is KAGVTQTPRYLIKTRGQQVTLSCSPISGHRSVSWYQQTPGQGLQFLFEYFSETQRNKGNFPGRFSGRQFSNSRSEMNVSTLELGDSALYLCASSPRLLNTEAFFGQGTRLTVV.